The sequence of this T cell receptor (beta chain) was determined in a study of blood T cells in healthy people across ages. Using a J-beta primer mix together with a sample-barcoded 5' primer, a second PCR was run for roughly 6 to 12 cycles. TCRdb called the 5' RACE reads again in MiXCR, with one record for every CDR3 protein. The sample lists about a million distinct CDR3 sequences, about 51% occurring once. Germline CDR1 is MNHNS and CDR2 is SASEGT. V was trimmed by 0 bases and J by 7 bases, leaving 19 bases between them. The CDR3 sequence is 16 residues long. The sequence was obtained from a woman aged 60-70 years in good health. Sequencing was done on a sample of blood. The chain links TRBV6-1 to TRBJ2-7; no clear D. The CDR3 is CASSEAVISYYNEQYF. The CDR3 DNA sequence: TGTGCCAGCAGTGAAGCAGTAATTAGCTACTACAATGAGCAGTACTTC.